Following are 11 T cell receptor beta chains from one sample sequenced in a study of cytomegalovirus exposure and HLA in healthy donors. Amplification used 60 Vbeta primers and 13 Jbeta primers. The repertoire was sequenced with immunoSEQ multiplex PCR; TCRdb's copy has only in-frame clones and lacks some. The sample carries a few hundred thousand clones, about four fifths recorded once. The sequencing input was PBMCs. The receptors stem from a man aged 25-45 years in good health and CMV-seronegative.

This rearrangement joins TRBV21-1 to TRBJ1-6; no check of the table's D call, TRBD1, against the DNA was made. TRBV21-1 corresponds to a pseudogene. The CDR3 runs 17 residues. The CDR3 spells CASSNNDLRGQGCPLHF. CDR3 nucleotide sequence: TGTGCCAGCAGCAATAATGATTTAAGGGGGCAAGGTTGTCCCCTCCACTTT.

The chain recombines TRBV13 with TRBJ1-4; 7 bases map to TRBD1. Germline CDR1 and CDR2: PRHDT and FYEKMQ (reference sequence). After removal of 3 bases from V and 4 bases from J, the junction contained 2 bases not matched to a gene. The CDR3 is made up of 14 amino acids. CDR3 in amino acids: CASSLGQSNEKLFF. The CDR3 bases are TGTGCCAGCAGCTTGGGACAGAGTAATGAAAAACTGTTTTTT.

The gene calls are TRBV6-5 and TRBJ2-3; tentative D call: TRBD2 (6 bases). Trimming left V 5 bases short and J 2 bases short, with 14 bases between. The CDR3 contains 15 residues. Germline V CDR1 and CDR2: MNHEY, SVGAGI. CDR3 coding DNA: TGTGCCAGCAGTCCGATGGGGGGATCCACAGATACGCAGTATTTT. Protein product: CASSPMGGSTDTQYF.

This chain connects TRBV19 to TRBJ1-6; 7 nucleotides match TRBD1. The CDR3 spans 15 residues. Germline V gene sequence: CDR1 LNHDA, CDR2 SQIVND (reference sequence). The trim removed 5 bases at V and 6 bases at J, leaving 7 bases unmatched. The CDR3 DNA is TGTGCCAGTAGTTCCGGGACAGCTCTTAATTCACCCCTCCACTTT. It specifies CASSSGTALNSPLHF.

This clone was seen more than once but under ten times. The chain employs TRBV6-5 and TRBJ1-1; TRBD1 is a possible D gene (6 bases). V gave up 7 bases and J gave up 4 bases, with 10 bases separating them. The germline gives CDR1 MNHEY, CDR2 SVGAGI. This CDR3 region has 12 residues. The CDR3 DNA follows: TGTGCCAGCAACACAGGGTCCACTGAAGCTTTCTTT. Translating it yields CASNTGSTEAFF.

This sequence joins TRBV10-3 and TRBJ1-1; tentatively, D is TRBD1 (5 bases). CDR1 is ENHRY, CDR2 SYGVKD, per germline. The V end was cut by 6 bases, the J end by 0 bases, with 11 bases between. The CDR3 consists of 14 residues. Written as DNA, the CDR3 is TGTGCCATCAGGAGGGAGGACATGAACACTGAAGCTTTCTTT. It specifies CAIRREDMNTEAFF.

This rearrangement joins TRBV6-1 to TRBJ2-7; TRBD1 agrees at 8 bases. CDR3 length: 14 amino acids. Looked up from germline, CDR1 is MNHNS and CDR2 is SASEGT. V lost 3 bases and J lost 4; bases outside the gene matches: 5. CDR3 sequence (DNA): TGTGCCAGCAGTGATCCCAGGGGGCCTTACGAGCAGTACTTC. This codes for CASSDPRGPYEQYF.

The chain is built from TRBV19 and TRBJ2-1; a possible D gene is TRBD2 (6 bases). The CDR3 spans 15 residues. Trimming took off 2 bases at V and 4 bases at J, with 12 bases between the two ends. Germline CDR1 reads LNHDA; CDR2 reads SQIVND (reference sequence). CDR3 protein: CASSISGGVYNEQFF. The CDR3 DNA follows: TGTGCCAGTAGTATAAGTGGCGGGGTGTACAATGAGCAGTTCTTC.

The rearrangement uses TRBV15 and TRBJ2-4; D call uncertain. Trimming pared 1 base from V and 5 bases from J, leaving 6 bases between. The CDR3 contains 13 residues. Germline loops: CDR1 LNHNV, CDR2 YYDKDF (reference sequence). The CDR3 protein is CATSRVQENIQYF. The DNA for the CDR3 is TGTGCCACCAGCAGAGTCCAGGAAAACATTCAGTACTTC.

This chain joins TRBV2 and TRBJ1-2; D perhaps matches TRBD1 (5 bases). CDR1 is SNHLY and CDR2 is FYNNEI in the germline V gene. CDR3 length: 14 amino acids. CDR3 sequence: CASFKGNWFYGYTF. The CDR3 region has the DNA TGTGCGAGCTTCAAGGGGAATTGGTTTTATGGCTACACCTTC.

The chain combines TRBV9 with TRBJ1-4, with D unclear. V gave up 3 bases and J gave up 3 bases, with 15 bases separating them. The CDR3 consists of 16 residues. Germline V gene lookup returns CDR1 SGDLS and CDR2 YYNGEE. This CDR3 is CASSASRGYPNEKLFF. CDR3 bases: TGTGCCAGCAGCGCGTCCAGAGGGTACCCTAATGAAAAACTGTTTTTT.